Listed here are 14 T cell receptor beta chains from one sample, sequenced in a study of regulatory T cells in long-lasting Graves disease. Time point of the sample: persistent/refractory GD, antithyroid drugs over 5 years with positive TRAb. PBMC-extracted RNA yielded the TCR library. Assembly of TCR beta libraries relied on iRepertoire HTBI primers together with Arm-PCR of CDR3 regions. MiXCR, run by TCRdb on the multiplex PCR reads, gives a single entry per CDR3 protein. Here the sample spans nearly 350,000 distinct CDR3 sequences, roughly a fifth being singletons. This sample comprised peripheral blood mononuclear cells (PBMCs), obtained when the disease was refractory, from a patient treated with antithyroid drugs. The source is a female donor with Graves disease.

This clonotype was seen many times. The rearrangement uses TRBV28 and TRBJ2-7; D unresolved. The CDR3 totals 16 residues. Germline values: CDR1 MDHEN, CDR2 SYDVKM. V was trimmed by 7 bases and J by 0 bases, leaving 19 bases between them. CDR3 loop: CASTLDARASSYEQYF. CDR3 DNA sequence: TGTGCCAGCACTTTGGATGCCCGGGCGAGCTCCTACGAGCAGTACTTC. The entire variable domain, with the rest obtained from reference TRBV28 and TRBJ2-7, is as follows: DVKVTQSSRYLVKRTGEKVFLECVQDMDHENMFWYRQDPGLGLRLIYFSYDVKMKEKGDIPEGYSVSREKKERFSLILESASTNQTSMYLCASTLDARASSYEQYFGPGTRLTVT.

Remarks on this clonotype: This may be a read error, as it is one base from a much larger clone. V gene TRBV7-2 combines with J gene TRBJ2-2; unclear D gene. The CDR3 has 13 amino acids. CDR1 is SGHTA, CDR2 FQGNSA, per germline. Written as DNA, the CDR3 is TGTGTCAGCAGCTATCCTCGCACCGGGGAGCTGTTTTTT. Residues: CVSSYPRTGELFF. The complete variable domain, with remaining parts taken from reference TRBV7-2 and TRBJ2-2, reads GAGVSQSPSNKVTEKGKDVELRCDPISGHTALYWYRQSLGQGLEFLIYFQGNSAPDKSGLPSDRFSAERTGGSVSTLTIQRTQQEDSAVYLCVSSYPRTGELFFGEGSRLTVL.

This clonotype was seen at least ten times. The V gene is TRBV7-9, the J gene TRBJ2-5; no clear D. V lost 2 bases and J 2 bases, leaving 6 bases between the germline ends. CDR1 SEHNR and CDR2 FQNEAQ come from the germline V gene (reference sequence). This CDR3 contains 13 residues. CDR3 DNA: TGTGCCAGCAGCTTACGGCTACAAGAGACCCAGTACTTC. Translation: CASSLRLQETQYF.

This sequence joins TRBV4-1 and TRBJ2-5; 7 bases match TRBD1. This CDR3 comprises 16 residues. J lost 2 bases, V lost 1 base, and 7 bases had no gene match. Germline values: CDR1 MGHRA, CDR2 YSYEKL. CDR3 amino acids: CASSQGQGKKQETQYF. CDR3 nucleotide sequence: TGCGCCAGCAGCCAAGGACAGGGTAAAAAACAAGAGACCCAGTACTTC.

Ten or more counts support this clonotype. J is TRBJ1-4 and V is TRBV12-3 or TRBV12-4; TRBD1 matches 8 bases. V shed 6 bases, J shed 8 bases, and the junction held 11 bases outside the gene matches. This CDR3 has 15 residues. CDR3 DNA sequence: TGTGCCAGCAGACAAAACAGGGGGGCGAGCGAAAAACTGTTTTTT. Residues: CASRQNRGASEKLFF.

This clonotype was counted between two and nine times. The rearrangement links TRBV7-3 to TRBJ2-7; D not certain. CDR1 SGHTA and CDR2 FQGTGA come from the germline V gene. The CDR3 has 13 residues. The V gene lost 4 bases and the J gene lost 7 bases, with 14 bases spanning the gap. Here the CDR3 DNA reads TGTGCCAGCAGCTCCCCTCATTACTGGGAGCAGTACTTC. It codes for CASSSPHYWEQYF.

This clonotype was seen a few times. This sequence joins TRBV4-1 and TRBJ2-7; 8 positions agree with TRBD1. The germline CDR1 and CDR2 sequences are MGHRA and YSYEKL. The CDR3 spans 16 residues. J was trimmed by 2 bases and V by 1 base; bases with no gene match: 7. The CDR3 is CASSQVGRDRPYEQYF. CDR3 DNA sequence: TGCGCCAGCAGCCAAGTTGGTCGGGACAGGCCCTACGAGCAGTACTTC.

J is TRBJ2-7 and V is TRBV7-8; possibly TRBD1 or TRBD2 for D (6 bases each). V gave up 3 bases and J gave up 3 bases, with 12 bases separating them. This CDR3 spans 14 amino acids. Germline CDR1 and CDR2: SGHVS and FQNEAQ. The CDR3 nucleotides read TGTGCCAGCAGCTTTAACAGGGAGGACTACGAGCAGTACTTC. It is translated as CASSFNREDYEQYF.

Regarding this clonotype: A much larger clone lies one base from this, so it may be a read error. This rearrangement joins TRBV6-9 to TRBJ1-1; D is unresolved. CDR3 length: 13 amino acids. Germline assignment: CDR1 MNHGY and CDR2 SVAAGI. CDR3 residues: CASGYWGNTEAFF. Here the CDR3 DNA reads TGTGCCAGCGGTTACTGGGGGAACACTGAAGCTTTCTTT.

This clonotype has only a few counts. This rearrangement joins TRBV4-1 to TRBJ1-2, with D possibly being TRBD1 (5 bases). The CDR3 contains 14 residues. The germline CDR1 and CDR2 sequences are MGHRA and YSYEKL. Trimming stripped 0 bases from V and 6 bases from J, with 11 bases between. DNA of the CDR3: TGCGCCAGCAGCCAAGACTCTTGGGGGGATGGCTACACCTTC. Encoded protein: CASSQDSWGDGYTF.

This clonotype was observed a few times. Its ends do not fully match the called genes, so a read error is possible. This chain uses TRBV20-1 with TRBJ1-1, with D perhaps TRBD1 (6 bases). Germline CDR1 and CDR2: DFQATT and SNEGSKA (reference sequence). The CDR3 has 17 amino acids. Here the CDR3 DNA reads TGCAGTGCTAGAGATGTGGCAGGGGCCACTACTAACACTGAAGCTTCCTTT. It translates to CSARDVAGATTNTEASF.

This clonotype was observed a handful of times. The gene calls are TRBV5-4 and TRBJ2-2; weak D call: TRBD1 (5 bases). The germline gives CDR1 SGHNT, CDR2 YYREEE (reference sequence). V lost 4 bases and J lost 7, with 14 bases in between. The CDR3 is made up of 14 amino acids. The CDR3, as DNA: TGTGCCAGCAGCATGGTAGGGGCTAACGGGGAGCTGTTTTTT. Translating it yields CASSMVGANGELFF. The entire variable domain, with the rest obtained from reference TRBV5-4 and TRBJ2-2, is as follows: ETGVTQSPTHLIKTRGQQVTLRCSSQSGHNTVSWYQQALGQGPQFIFQYYREEENGRGNFPPRFSGLQFPNYSSELNVNALELDDSALYLCASSMVGANGELFFGEGSRLTVL.

This chain links TRBV7-9 with TRBJ1-2, with TRBD1 matching 11 bases. The CDR3 consists of 15 residues. J lost 3 bases, V lost 4 bases, and 4 bases had no gene match. Germline CDR1 SEHNR, CDR2 FQNEAQ (reference sequence). CDR3 sequence (DNA): TGTGCCAGCAGCTCACCGGGACAGGGGGACTATGGCTACACCTTC. It translates to CASSSPGQGDYGYTF.

Concerning this clonotype: It may be a read error: a sequence one base away is much more abundant. The CDR3 DNA sequence: TGTGCCAGCAGTTGCGGCGAGGCCACTGAAGCTTTCTTT. Its protein is CASSCGEATEAFF. The chain uses TRBV6-2 or TRBV6-3 and TRBJ1-1; no reliable D call. Germline V gives CDR1 MNHEY, CDR2 SVGEGT. The CDR3 contains 13 residues. V was cut by 4 bases and J by 4 bases, with 10 bases left in between.